This T cell receptor (beta chain) was identified during a study of blood T cell repertoires in COVID-19 (dated by TCRdb to the early 2020s). Turning to the overall study: Collaborator samples came from the United States, Italy and Spain and covered acute and convalescent phases of COVID-19. The material from the prospective study consisted of cDNA or gDNA derived from T cells, B-cell-depleted T cells, or PBMCs. Subjects who had been exposed to COVID-19, were actively infected with it, or had recovered from it provided the deeply sampled blood TCRbeta repertoires that made up the dataset. The repertoires were made available in a free public database intended to serve as a resource for research on the immune response to SARS-CoV-2. The samples were drawn from two sources: the first 160 participants of the ongoing ImmuneRACE study, and 1,000 to 1,500 subjects contributed by 6 global collaborators. A de-identified subject ID, COVID-19 status, age in years and sex were almost always included in the sample metadata. HLA class I and class II types, where available, came from metadata supplied by the sample provider rather than from assay-based typing.

TCRbeta CDR3 regions were amplified from genomic DNA using the immunoSEQ Assay, a bias-controlled multiplex PCR. Concerning the study's data processing: The number of nucleated cells in each sample was estimated from the amplification of reference gene primers within the assay. Sequence reads were collapsed and filtered to measure the absolute abundance of every unique TCRbeta CDR3 rearrangement. For each sample, productive Simpson clonality was calculated as the square root of Simpson's diversity index over productive rearrangements. TCRdb mirrors the immuneACCESS table, restricted to in-frame sequences. Some clones are absent from its copies; in checked studies, under half trace to an unresolved V gene, and the reason for the others is unknown. V and J calls and clone size come straight from that table; D and trimming were deduced from the DNA. The sample table shows 150,000 to 250,000 clones, and roughly four fifths are seen once. 6.9% of the sample goes to the ten largest clones.

What the authors observed across the whole study: The amount of clinical and demographic metadata varied by source and participant and was provided uncurated.

Collaborating institutions collected whole blood in K2EDTA tubes following their own protocols. For TCRbeta analysis, collaborators shipped samples in one of three forms: frozen whole blood, isolated PBMCs, or DNA extracted from either of those sample types. Notes on this clone: The antigen it binds to is not known. No qualities accompany the bases; no much larger clone lies one base away.

The specimen was peripheral blood. The receptor was derived from a human donor with acute or convalescent COVID-19. The donor label of this sample is uncertain.

The sequenced DNA: TGCGCCAGCAGTGAGTCGAATGGAAGGACAGGAAAGTTCTTC. Translated, it reads CASSESNGRTGKFF. The rearranged chain carries TRBV10-1 and TRBJ2-1, and 7 junctional nucleotides match TRBD1. From its cysteine to its phenylalanine, the CDR3 spans 14 amino acids. Just the 42-base CDR3 DNA is kept, in frame starting at base 1. Germline trimming: 0 bases from V, 14 bases from J; junction bases outside gene matches: 10. Sequences WNHNN (CDR1) and SYGVQD (CDR2) are obtained from the germline V gene (reference sequence).